This entry concerns a single TCR beta chain. Generated by immunoSEQ multiplex PCR, the TCRdb table keeps only in-frame clones and is missing some. The sample lists approximately 87,000 clones, 95% occurring once. This entry comes from a study of technical replicates of blood from several donors. CDR3 size: 11 residues. Germline trimming cut 4 bases from V and 13 bases from J; bases unmatched to any gene: 3. Germline values: CDR1 MDHEN, CDR2 SYDVKM. The TCR originated in a human donor in good health. V gene TRBV28 combines with J gene TRBJ1-4, with 7 bases lining up with TRBD1. The specimen was T cells isolated from PBMCs. The CDR3 here is CASSSAGGLFF. CDR3 bases: TGTGCCAGCAGTTCCGCAGGGGGACTGTTTTTT.